These 15 T cell receptor beta chains originate from one sample sequenced in a study of CD8 T cells in ankylosing spondylitis. TCRdb reprocessed the 5' RACE reads via MiXCR and lists one record per CDR3 protein. The sample has roughly 190,000 distinct CDR3 sequences; about 13% are singletons. The sample taken for sequencing was blood, either unsorted or a sorted T cell fraction (not recorded which). Receptors originate from a male donor with ankylosing spondylitis or in good health (not recorded which).

The J gene is TRBJ2-7, the V gene TRBV5-1, with D possibly matching TRBD1 (6 bases). Trimming removed 1 base from V and 3 bases from J, with 8 bases in between. Germline values: CDR1 SGHRS, CDR2 YFSETQ. The CDR3 loop spans 13 amino acids. CDR3 amino acids: CASSLTGIYEQYF. The DNA for the CDR3 is TGCGCCAGCAGCTTGACAGGGATCTACGAGCAGTACTTC.

The chain employs TRBV6-1 and TRBJ2-7; D perhaps matches TRBD1 (5 bases). Germline V gene sequence: CDR1 MNHNS, CDR2 SASEGT. This CDR3 comprises 12 residues. V was trimmed by 10 bases and J by 0 bases, leaving 10 bases between them. The CDR3 nucleotides read TGTGCCACCTCAAGGGGCTCCTACGAGCAGTACTTC. Amino acid sequence: CATSRGSYEQYF.

The rearrangement joins TRBV4-1 to TRBJ2-2; D is undetermined. The CDR3 length is 17 residues. Germline V gives CDR1 MGHRA, CDR2 YSYEKL. The V end was cut by 0 bases, the J end by 1 base, with 12 bases between. The CDR3 nucleotides are TGCGCCAGCAGCCAAGATCTTCGGCAGCTGAACACCGGGGAGCTGTTTTTT. This gives the protein CASSQDLRQLNTGELFF.

The rearrangement links TRBV12-3 or TRBV12-4 to TRBJ2-7, with 9 bases lining up with TRBD1. The CDR3 is made up of 15 amino acids. With V trimmed by 3 bases and J by 2 bases, 5 bases remained unmatched. CDR3 sequence (DNA): TGTGCCAGCAGTTTTGGGACAGGGACCACCTACGAGCAGTACTTC. Residues: CASSFGTGTTYEQYF.

This clonotype was seen a few times. The CDR3 bases are TGTGCCAGCAGCTTAGAAGAGGCTACGCAGTATTTT. Translating gives CASSLEEATQYF. This rearrangement joins TRBV7-9 to TRBJ2-3, with D uncertain. Trimming removed 1 base at V and 8 bases at J, with 7 bases between. Looked up from germline, CDR1 is SEHNR and CDR2 is FQNEAQ (reference sequence). The CDR3 has 12 amino acids.

This clonotype has just a few counts. This rearrangement joins TRBV5-1 to TRBJ2-7; D is unclear. There are 13 residues in the CDR3. Trimming cost V 5 bases and J 5 bases, with 14 bases left between them. Germline loops: CDR1 SGHRS, CDR2 YFSETQ. CDR3 loop: CASSSTQDHEQYF. The CDR3 DNA sequence: TGCGCCAGCAGTTCAACGCAGGACCACGAGCAGTACTTC.

This clonotype was found a few times. V usage is TRBV3-1 and J usage is TRBJ2-5, with a weak D call TRBD2 (6 bases). In germline, CDR1 is LGHDT, CDR2 YNNKEL (reference sequence). Trimming shortened V by 7 bases and J by 4 bases, and 22 bases separated the two germline ends. The CDR3 is made up of 16 amino acids. The CDR3 spells CASTGPRLGTSETQYF. In nucleotides, the CDR3 is TGTGCCAGCACCGGCCCGCGGTTGGGGACTTCAGAGACCCAGTACTTC.

This chain uses TRBV20-1 with TRBJ2-7; TRBD1 or TRBD2 may be the D gene (5 bases each). This CDR3 comprises 13 residues. Germline CDR1 reads DFQATT; CDR2 reads SNEGSKA (reference sequence). The V end was cut by 1 base, the J end by 5 bases, with 12 bases between. The CDR3 sequence: CSARAPQGHEQYF. DNA of the CDR3: TGCAGTGCTAGAGCACCGCAGGGACACGAGCAGTACTTC.

There are a few counts of this clonotype. The chain links TRBV4-1 to TRBJ1-2, with TRBD1 identical over 7 bases. With 6 bases clipped from V and 0 bases from J, the junction kept 13 bases outside the gene matches. The germline CDR1 and CDR2 sequences are MGHRA and YSYEKL. The CDR3 consists of 17 residues. CDR3 sequence reads: CASSKLSGTAANYGYTF. In nucleotides, the CDR3 is TGCGCCAGCAGTAAATTATCTGGGACAGCGGCTAACTATGGCTACACCTTC.

This clonotype was seen a handful of times. V is TRBV27 and J is TRBJ2-6; possible D gene TRBD2, 5 bases. In germline, CDR1 is MNHEY, CDR2 SMNVEV (reference sequence). Trimming removed 3 bases from V and 0 bases from J, with 9 bases in between. CDR3 length equals 16 residues. The CDR3 here is CASSFDGGSGANVLTF. The CDR3 nucleotides are TGTGCCAGCAGTTTCGACGGAGGCTCTGGGGCCAACGTCCTGACTTTC.

There are a few counts of this clonotype. In DNA, the CDR3 is TGCAGTGCCTCCCTTTGGGATGGCTACACCTTC. It yields the protein CSASLWDGYTF. V usage is TRBV20-1 and J usage is TRBJ1-2; no clear D. This CDR3 has 11 residues. Germline-derived CDR1 and CDR2 are DFQATT and SNEGSKA (reference sequence). V was cut by 6 bases and J by 6 bases, with 11 bases left in between.

The sample holds a few counts of this clonotype. The chain recombines TRBV7-9 with TRBJ2-5, with 8 bases lining up with TRBD1. CDR3 length: 13 amino acids. CDR1 and CDR2 from the germline V gene are SEHNR and FQNEAQ (reference sequence). V shed 8 bases, J shed 5 bases, and the junction held 7 bases outside the gene matches. The CDR3 region has the DNA TGTGCCAGCGCTCCGACAGGGGACGAGACCCAGTACTTC. It translates to CASAPTGDETQYF. Drawing the rest from reference TRBV7-9 and TRBJ2-5, the complete variable domain is DTGVSQNPRHKITKRGQNVTFRCDPISEHNRLYWYRQTLGQGPEFLTYFQNEAQLEKSRLLSDRFSAERPKGSFSTLEIQRTEQGDSAMYLCASAPTGDETQYFGPGTRLLVL.

The rearrangement joins TRBV12-3 or TRBV12-4 to TRBJ2-3; D may be TRBD2 (7 bases). Deletions cut 6 bases from V and 7 bases from J, with 17 bases between. The CDR3 covers 14 residues. CDR3 nucleotide sequence: TGTGCCAGCAGAGGGGGGGGCCGCATGTATACGCAGTATTTT. As protein: CASRGGGRMYTQYF.

The V call is TRBV4-1, the J call TRBJ2-5; the D call may be TRBD1 or TRBD2 (5 bases each). This CDR3 region has 18 residues. V was pared by 4 bases and J by 0 bases, with 21 bases between. Germline CDR1 is MGHRA and CDR2 is YSYEKL. As DNA, the CDR3 is TGCGCCAGCAGCCCCCGGGGCCGGCCTATTTCGTACCAAGAGACCCAGTACTTC. Translation: CASSPRGRPISYQETQYF.

This clonotype appeared a few times. V and J are TRBV12-3 or TRBV12-4 and TRBJ1-2; no definite D call. V lost 3 bases and J 3 bases, leaving 14 bases between the germline ends. CDR3 length: 15 amino acids. The CDR3 here is CASSLTTGGYYGYTF. Written as DNA, the CDR3 is TGTGCCAGCAGTTTGACCACCGGCGGATACTATGGCTACACCTTC.